The rows below give T cell receptor beta chains drawn from one sample of a study of vaccination and CD4 T cells after COVID-19. Their target antigens are unknown. TCRdb independently ran MiXCR on the PCR reads; one entry per CDR3 protein. The table records over 8,500 distinct CDR3 sequences, around 67% of them present only once. The sequenced sample was CD4+ T cells from blood, cultured in vitro, obtained before SARS-CoV-2 vaccination. The receptor set was obtained from a human donor who had recovered from COVID-19. CDR3s include the opening cysteine and the closing phenylalanine or tryptophan. D genes are given only for firm matches.

V gene: TRBV6-2/TRBV6-3
D gene: -
CDR3 protein: CASSYSNRAQETQYF

V gene: TRBV24-1
D gene: -
CDR3 protein: CATSDQTSYEQYF

V gene: TRBV20-1
D gene: -
CDR3 protein: CSAQAGTEAFF

V gene: TRBV5-6
D gene: TRBD2
CDR3 protein: CASSLLLAGITDTQYF

V gene: TRBV6-1
D gene: -
CDR3 protein: CASSGLQETQYF

V gene: TRBV20-1
D gene: TRBD1
CDR3 protein: CSAPIPTGATRPLHF

V gene: TRBV5-1
D gene: -
CDR3 protein: CASSWQVSGANVLTF

V gene: TRBV2
D gene: -
CDR3 protein: CASRERSRGAVRSEQYF

V gene: TRBV29-1
D gene: -
CDR3 protein: CSVNHSGPNYEQYF

V gene: TRBV30
D gene: -
CDR3 protein: CACPGGAGYGYTF

V gene: TRBV6-2/TRBV6-3
D gene: -
CDR3 protein: CASKRRGRNQPQHF

V gene: TRBV20-1
D gene: TRBD1
CDR3 protein: CSARAFIDRALNEQFF

V gene: TRBV20-1
D gene: -
CDR3 protein: CSARKAGFGEGDNEQFF

V gene: TRBV28
D gene: -
CDR3 protein: CASSILSGRETQYF

V gene: TRBV30
D gene: -
CDR3 protein: CAWSGPSGFEETQYF

V gene: TRBV6-7
D gene: TRBD2
CDR3 protein: CASSYGLAEKSGVQETQYF

V gene: TRBV20-1
D gene: -
CDR3 protein: CSAPGGLNTEAFF

V gene: TRBV2
D gene: -
CDR3 protein: CASSGTLSSYEQYF

V gene: TRBV20-1
D gene: -
CDR3 protein: CSVPSSSGNTIYF

V gene: TRBV19
D gene: -
CDR3 protein: CASSIGEALYGYTF

V gene: TRBV19
D gene: TRBD1
CDR3 protein: CASRQGAGANVLTF

V gene: TRBV5-8
D gene: TRBD2
CDR3 protein: CASSRSGSKYEQYF

V gene: TRBV28
D gene: -
CDR3 protein: CASSFGGGKLASRPQHF

V gene: TRBV7-9
D gene: -
CDR3 protein: CASSRRSFSNNEQFF

V gene: TRBV10-3
D gene: -
CDR3 protein: CAIRATSGNTEAFF

V gene: TRBV6-2/TRBV6-3
D gene: -
CDR3 protein: CASGRNSRGYTF

V gene: TRBV6-4
D gene: -
CDR3 protein: CASSTGHGMGYGYTF

V gene: TRBV20-1
D gene: TRBD2
CDR3 protein: CSARTEREGLDTQYF

V gene: TRBV7-2
D gene: -
CDR3 protein: CASSLTAGTYNTGELFF

V gene: TRBV20-1
D gene: TRBD2
CDR3 protein: CSAREAGGVDTQYF

V gene: TRBV20-1
D gene: TRBD2
CDR3 protein: CSARRLAGLYF

V gene: TRBV2
D gene: -
CDR3 protein: CARYSPSSYNEQFF

V gene: TRBV19
D gene: -
CDR3 protein: CASSISDSFLETQYF

V gene: TRBV5-4
D gene: -
CDR3 protein: CASSLDDGGYNEQFF

V gene: TRBV6-1
D gene: -
CDR3 protein: CASREGSSHQPQHF

V gene: TRBV20-1
D gene: -
CDR3 protein: CSARIGGANSPLHF

V gene: TRBV15
D gene: -
CDR3 protein: CATRQSSTDTQYF

V gene: TRBV10-3
D gene: -
CDR3 protein: CAISDGVAQETQYF

V gene: TRBV10-1
D gene: TRBD1
CDR3 protein: CASSKWRKGAKSYNEQFF

V gene: TRBV20-1
D gene: TRBD2
CDR3 protein: CSAPRKGLAGGAYEQYF

V gene: TRBV6-1
D gene: TRBD2
CDR3 protein: CASSEDSRGGTDTQYF

V gene: TRBV10-3
D gene: TRBD2
CDR3 protein: CATGGTQREDPDTQYF

V gene: TRBV20-1
D gene: TRBD2
CDR3 protein: CSAVPGLLGNEQFF

V gene: TRBV20-1
D gene: -
CDR3 protein: CSQNNQPQHF

V gene: TRBV6-1
D gene: -
CDR3 protein: CASSRDNTYEQYF

V gene: TRBV7-9
D gene: -
CDR3 protein: CASTTVGVGANVLTF